These T cell receptor beta chains were read from a single sample in a study of siplizumab effects on memory and regulatory T cells. Sequencing was performed with immunoSEQ multiplex PCR; in TCRdb, only in-frame clones are kept and a portion is missing. The data hold more than 95,000 clones, with about 93% observed a single time. Sample: Tregs sorted from blood. The receptors here all came from a human donor in good health. Both conserved end residues are part of each CDR3. A D gene is named only where the DNA matches it firmly. The listing skips clone size in some rows; elsewhere it reads once, few, many or a size class.

d_gene: NA
v_gene: TRBV6-1
j_gene: TRBJ1-4
abundance: few
CDR3nt: TGTGCCGGAGGGAACCGGGCAGATCGAAAAAAACTGTTTTTT
CDR3aa: CAGGNRADRKKLFF

d_gene: NA
v_gene: TRBV7-2
j_gene: TRBJ1-1
abundance: once
CDR3nt: TGTGCCAGCAGCTCAGAAGGTTGGCAGACGAACACTGAAGCTTTCTTT
CDR3aa: CASSSEGWQTNTEAFF

d_gene: TRBD2
v_gene: TRBV14
j_gene: TRBJ2-2
abundance: once
CDR3nt: TGTGCCAGCAGCCATGATCCGGGACTAGCGGGAAGGGGAAACACCGGGGAGCTGTTTTTT
CDR3aa: CASSHDPGLAGRGNTGELFF

d_gene: NA
v_gene: TRBV28
j_gene: TRBJ1-2
abundance: NA
CDR3nt: TGTGCCAGCGGCTCTTCTGGGTCGGGCGGCTACACCTTC
CDR3aa: CASGSSGSGGYTF

d_gene: NA
v_gene: TRBV11-2
j_gene: TRBJ1-5
abundance: NA
CDR3nt: TGTGCCAGCAGCCGAGACAGGAGCAATCAGCCCCAGCATTTT
CDR3aa: CASSRDRSNQPQHF

d_gene: TRBD1
v_gene: TRBV5-1
j_gene: TRBJ2-3
abundance: NA
CDR3nt: TGCGCCAGCAGCTTGGGACAGGGGCCATCTAGCACAGATACGCAGTATTTT
CDR3aa: CASSLGQGPSSTDTQYF

d_gene: TRBD2
v_gene: TRBV5-4
j_gene: TRBJ2-7
abundance: many
CDR3nt: TGTGCCAGCAGCTTGGGAGAGTCGCGTATTTGGGACTATACCTACGAGCAGTACTTC
CDR3aa: CASSLGESRIWDYTYEQYF

d_gene: TRBD1
v_gene: TRBV23-1
j_gene: TRBJ1-1
abundance: NA
CDR3nt: TGCGCCAGCAGTCCTCGGGACAGCTTTTCATACACTGAAGCTTTCTTT
CDR3aa: CASSPRDSFSYTEAFF

d_gene: TRBD2
v_gene: TRBV7-2
j_gene: TRBJ2-5
abundance: NA
CDR3nt: TGTGCCAGCAGCTTATTTGGGACTAACCAAGAGACCCAGTACTTC
CDR3aa: CASSLFGTNQETQYF

d_gene: TRBD2
v_gene: TRBV6-6
j_gene: TRBJ2-7
abundance: NA
CDR3nt: TGTGCCAGCAGCCAAACTCTAGCGGGAGGACACGAGCAGTACTTC
CDR3aa: CASSQTLAGGHEQYF